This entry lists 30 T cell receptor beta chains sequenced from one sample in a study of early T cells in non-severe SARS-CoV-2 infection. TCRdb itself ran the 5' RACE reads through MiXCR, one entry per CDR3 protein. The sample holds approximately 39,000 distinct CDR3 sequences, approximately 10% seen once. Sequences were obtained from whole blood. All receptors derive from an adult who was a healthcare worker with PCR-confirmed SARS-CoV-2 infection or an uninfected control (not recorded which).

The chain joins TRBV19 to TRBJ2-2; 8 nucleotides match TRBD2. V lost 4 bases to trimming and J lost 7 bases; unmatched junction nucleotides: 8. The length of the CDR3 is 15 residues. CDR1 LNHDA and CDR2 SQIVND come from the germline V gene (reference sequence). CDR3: CASSKPAGVLGELFF. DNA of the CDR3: TGTGCCAGTAGTAAACCAGCGGGGGTCCTCGGGGAGCTGTTTTTT.

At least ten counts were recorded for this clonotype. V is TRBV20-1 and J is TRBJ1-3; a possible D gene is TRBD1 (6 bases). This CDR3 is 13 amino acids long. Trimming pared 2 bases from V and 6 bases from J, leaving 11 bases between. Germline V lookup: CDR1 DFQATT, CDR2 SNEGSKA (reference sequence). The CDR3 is CSARQGTENTIYF. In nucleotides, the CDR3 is TGCAGTGCTAGACAGGGGACTGAAAACACCATATATTTT.

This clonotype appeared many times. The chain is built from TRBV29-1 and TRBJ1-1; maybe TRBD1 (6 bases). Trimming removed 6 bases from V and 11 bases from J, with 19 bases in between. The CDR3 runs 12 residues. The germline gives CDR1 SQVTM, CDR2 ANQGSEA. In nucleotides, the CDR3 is TGCAGCGTCCAAGGGGACATTTCCCTCGCTTTCTTT. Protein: CSVQGDISLAFF.

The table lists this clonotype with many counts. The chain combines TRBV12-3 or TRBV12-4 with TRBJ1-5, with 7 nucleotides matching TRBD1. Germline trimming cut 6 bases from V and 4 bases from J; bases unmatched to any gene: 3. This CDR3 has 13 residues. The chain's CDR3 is CASRPTGNQPQHF. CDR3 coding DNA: TGTGCCAGCAGACCGACAGGGAATCAGCCCCAGCATTTT.

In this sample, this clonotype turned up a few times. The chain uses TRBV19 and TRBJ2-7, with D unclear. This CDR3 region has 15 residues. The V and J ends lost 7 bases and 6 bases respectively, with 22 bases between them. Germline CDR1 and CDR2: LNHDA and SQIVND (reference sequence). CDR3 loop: CASNSDIYDLSEQYF. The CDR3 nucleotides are TGTGCCAGTAATTCAGACATATACGATTTGAGCGAGCAGTACTTC.

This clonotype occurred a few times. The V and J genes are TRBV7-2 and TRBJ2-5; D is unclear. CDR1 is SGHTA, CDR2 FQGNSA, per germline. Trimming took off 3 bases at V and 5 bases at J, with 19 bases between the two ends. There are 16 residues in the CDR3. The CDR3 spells CASSFQGHPTKETQYF. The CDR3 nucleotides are TGTGCCAGCAGCTTTCAAGGGCACCCCACGAAGGAGACCCAGTACTTC.

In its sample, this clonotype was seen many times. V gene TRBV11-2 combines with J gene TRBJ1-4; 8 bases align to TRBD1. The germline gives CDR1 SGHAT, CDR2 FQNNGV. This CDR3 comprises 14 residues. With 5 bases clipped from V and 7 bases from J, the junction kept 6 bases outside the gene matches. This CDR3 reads CASSERTGTEKLFF. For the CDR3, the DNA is TGTGCCAGCAGCGAAAGGACAGGGACTGAAAAACTGTTTTTT.

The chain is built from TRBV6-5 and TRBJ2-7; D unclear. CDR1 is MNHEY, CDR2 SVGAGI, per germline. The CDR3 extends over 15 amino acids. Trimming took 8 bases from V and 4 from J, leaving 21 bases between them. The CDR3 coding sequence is TGTGCCAGCGCAGATAGGAGTGGTGGCCATTACGAGCAGTACTTC. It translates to CASADRSGGHYEQYF.

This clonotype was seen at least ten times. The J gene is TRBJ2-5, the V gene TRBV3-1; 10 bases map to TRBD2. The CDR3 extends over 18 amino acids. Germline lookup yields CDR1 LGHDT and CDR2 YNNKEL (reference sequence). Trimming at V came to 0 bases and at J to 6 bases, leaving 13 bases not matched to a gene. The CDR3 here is CASSQDARASGGAKTQYF. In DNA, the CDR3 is TGTGCCAGCAGCCAAGATGCCCGGGCTAGCGGGGGAGCAAAGACCCAGTACTTC.

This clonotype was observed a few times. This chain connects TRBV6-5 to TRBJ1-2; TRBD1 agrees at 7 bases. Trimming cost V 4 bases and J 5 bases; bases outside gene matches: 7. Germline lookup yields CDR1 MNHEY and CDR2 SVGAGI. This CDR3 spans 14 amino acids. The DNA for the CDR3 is TGTGCCAGCAGTTCCCCGACAGGGAGGTATGGCTACACCTTC. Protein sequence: CASSSPTGRYGYTF.

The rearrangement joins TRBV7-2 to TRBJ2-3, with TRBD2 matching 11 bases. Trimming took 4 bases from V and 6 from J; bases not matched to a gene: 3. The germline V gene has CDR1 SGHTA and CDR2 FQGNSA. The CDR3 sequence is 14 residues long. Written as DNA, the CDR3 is TGTACCAGCAGCTCAGGGACTAGCGGCGATACGCAGTATTTT. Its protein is CTSSSGTSGDTQYF.

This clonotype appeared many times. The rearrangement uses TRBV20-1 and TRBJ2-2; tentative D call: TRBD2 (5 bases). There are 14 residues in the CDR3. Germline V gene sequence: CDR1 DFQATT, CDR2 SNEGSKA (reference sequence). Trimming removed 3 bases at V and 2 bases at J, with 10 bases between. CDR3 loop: CSAREDGNTGELFF. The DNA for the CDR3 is TGCAGTGCTAGGGAGGACGGTAACACCGGGGAGCTGTTTTTT.

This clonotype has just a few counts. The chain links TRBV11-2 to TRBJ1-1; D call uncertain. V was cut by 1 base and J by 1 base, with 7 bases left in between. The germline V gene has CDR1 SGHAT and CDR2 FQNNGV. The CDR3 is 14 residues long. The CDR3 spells CASSLGRRNTEAFF. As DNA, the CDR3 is TGTGCCAGCAGCTTAGGCAGACGGAACACTGAAGCTTTCTTT.

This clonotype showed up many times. The CDR3 DNA follows: TGCAGCGTTGCTACTAGCGGGACTCCCACAGATACGCAGTATTTT. It encodes CSVATSGTPTDTQYF. The rearrangement joins TRBV29-1 to TRBJ2-3; TRBD2 aligns across 10 bases. Germline V gives CDR1 SQVTM, CDR2 ANQGSEA. V lost 4 bases, J lost 2 bases, and 6 bases stayed unmatched. The CDR3 is made up of 15 amino acids.

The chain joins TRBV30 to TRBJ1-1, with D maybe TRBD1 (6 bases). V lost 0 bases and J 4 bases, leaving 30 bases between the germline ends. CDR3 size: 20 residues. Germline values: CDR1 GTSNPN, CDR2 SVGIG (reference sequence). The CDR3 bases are TGTGCCTGGAGTGTACAAAGAGAGAGCTTACACAGGGTGCGGGGCACTGAAGCTTTCTTT. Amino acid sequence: CAWSVQRESLHRVRGTEAFF.

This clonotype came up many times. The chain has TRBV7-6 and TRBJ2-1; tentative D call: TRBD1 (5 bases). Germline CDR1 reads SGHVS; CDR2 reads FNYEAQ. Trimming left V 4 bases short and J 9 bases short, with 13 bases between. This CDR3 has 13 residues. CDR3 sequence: CASSYSGSSEQFF. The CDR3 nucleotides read TGTGCCAGCAGCTATTCAGGGTCCAGTGAGCAGTTCTTC.

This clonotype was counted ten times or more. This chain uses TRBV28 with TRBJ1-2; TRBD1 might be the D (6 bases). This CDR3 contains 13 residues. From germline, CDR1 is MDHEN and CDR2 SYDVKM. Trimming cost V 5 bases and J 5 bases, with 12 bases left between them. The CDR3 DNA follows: TGTGCCAGCAGTACGGACAGTAGTTATGGCTACACCTTC. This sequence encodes CASSTDSSYGYTF.

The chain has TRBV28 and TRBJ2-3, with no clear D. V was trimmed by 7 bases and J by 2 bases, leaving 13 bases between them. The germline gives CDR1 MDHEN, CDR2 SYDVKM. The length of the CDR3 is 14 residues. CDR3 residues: CASTFGRFTDTQYF. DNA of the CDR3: TGTGCCAGCACCTTTGGACGTTTCACAGATACGCAGTATTTT.

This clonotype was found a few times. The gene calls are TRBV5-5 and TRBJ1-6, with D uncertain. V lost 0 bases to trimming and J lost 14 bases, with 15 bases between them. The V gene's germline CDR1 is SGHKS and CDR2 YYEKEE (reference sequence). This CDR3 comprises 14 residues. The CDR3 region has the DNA TGTGCCAGCAGCTTGGGTTCGGGAGTTTTGGCCCTCCACTTT. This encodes CASSLGSGVLALHF.

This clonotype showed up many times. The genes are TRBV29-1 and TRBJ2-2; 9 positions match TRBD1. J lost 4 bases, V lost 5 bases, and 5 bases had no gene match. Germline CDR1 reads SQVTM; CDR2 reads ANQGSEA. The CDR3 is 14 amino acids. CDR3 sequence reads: CSVMGQGGTGELFF. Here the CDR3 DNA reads TGCAGCGTTATGGGACAGGGCGGCACCGGGGAGCTGTTTTTT.

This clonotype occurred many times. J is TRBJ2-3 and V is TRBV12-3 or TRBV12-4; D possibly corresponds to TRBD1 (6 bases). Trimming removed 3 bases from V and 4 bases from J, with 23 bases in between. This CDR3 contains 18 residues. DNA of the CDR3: TGTGCCAGCAGTTTTGGTCGTCGACAGGACAGTAGGGCAGATACGCAGTATTTT. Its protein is CASSFGRRQDSRADTQYF.

The CDR3 DNA sequence: TGTGCCAGCAGCGTCAACATAGCGGGGGCCCCCAATGAGCAGTTCTTC. Amino acid sequence: CASSVNIAGAPNEQFF. The chain combines TRBV9 with TRBJ2-1; the match to TRBD2 covers 9 bases. V lost 2 bases to trimming and J lost 6 bases; unmatched junction nucleotides: 9. The CDR3 is 16 amino acids. Germline V lookup: CDR1 SGDLS, CDR2 YYNGEE.

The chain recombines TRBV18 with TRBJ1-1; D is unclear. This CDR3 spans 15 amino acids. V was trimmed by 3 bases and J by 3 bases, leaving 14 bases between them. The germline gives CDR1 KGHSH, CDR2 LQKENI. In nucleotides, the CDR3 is TGTGCCAGCTCACCGGCCGACCCGGGCGACACTGAAGCTTTCTTT. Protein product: CASSPADPGDTEAFF.

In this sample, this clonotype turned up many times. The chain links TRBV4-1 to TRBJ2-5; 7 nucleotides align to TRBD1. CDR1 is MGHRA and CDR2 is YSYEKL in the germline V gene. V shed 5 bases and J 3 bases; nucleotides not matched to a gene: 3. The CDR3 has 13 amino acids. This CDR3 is CASSFQGEETQYF. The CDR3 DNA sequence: TGCGCCAGCAGCTTCCAGGGGGAAGAGACCCAGTACTTC.

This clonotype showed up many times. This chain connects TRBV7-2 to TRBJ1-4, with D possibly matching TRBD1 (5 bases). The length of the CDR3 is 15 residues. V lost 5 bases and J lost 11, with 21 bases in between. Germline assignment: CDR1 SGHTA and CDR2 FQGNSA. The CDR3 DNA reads TGTGCCAGCAGCCCTTCGGGCCTGAACGCAGGGAAACTGTTTTTT. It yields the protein CASSPSGLNAGKLFF.

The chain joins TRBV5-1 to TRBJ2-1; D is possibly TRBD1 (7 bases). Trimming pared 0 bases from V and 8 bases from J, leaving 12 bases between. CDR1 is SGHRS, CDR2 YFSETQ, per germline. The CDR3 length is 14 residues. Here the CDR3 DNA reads TGCGCCAGCAGCTTGGGGAGGGGGCTCTATGAGCAGTTCTTC. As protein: CASSLGRGLYEQFF. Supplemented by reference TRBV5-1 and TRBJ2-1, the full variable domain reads KAGVTQTPRYLIKTRGQQVTLSCSPISGHRSVSWYQQTPGQGLQFLFEYFSETQRNKGNFPGRFSGRQFSNSRSEMNVSTLELGDSALYLCASSLGRGLYEQFFGPGTRLTVL.

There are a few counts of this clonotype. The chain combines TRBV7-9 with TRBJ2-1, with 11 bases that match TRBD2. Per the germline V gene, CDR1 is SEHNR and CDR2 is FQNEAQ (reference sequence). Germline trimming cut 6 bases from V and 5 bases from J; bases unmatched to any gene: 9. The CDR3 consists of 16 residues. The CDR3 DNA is TGTGCCAGCAGGCCAAGTCTAGCGGGGGGCCACAATGAGCAGTTCTTC. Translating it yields CASRPSLAGGHNEQFF.

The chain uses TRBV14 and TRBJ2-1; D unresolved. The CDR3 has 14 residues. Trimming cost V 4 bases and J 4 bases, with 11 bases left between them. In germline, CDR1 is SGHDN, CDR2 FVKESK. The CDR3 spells CASSPWKGYNEQFF. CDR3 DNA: TGTGCCAGCAGCCCCTGGAAGGGATACAATGAGCAGTTCTTC.

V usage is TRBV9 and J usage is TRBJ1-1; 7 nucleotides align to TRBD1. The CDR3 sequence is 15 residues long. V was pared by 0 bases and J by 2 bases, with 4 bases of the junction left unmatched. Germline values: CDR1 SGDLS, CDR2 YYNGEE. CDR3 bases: TGTGCCAGCAGCGTAGAAGGAGGGGGCAACACTGAAGCTTTCTTT. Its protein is CASSVEGGGNTEAFF.

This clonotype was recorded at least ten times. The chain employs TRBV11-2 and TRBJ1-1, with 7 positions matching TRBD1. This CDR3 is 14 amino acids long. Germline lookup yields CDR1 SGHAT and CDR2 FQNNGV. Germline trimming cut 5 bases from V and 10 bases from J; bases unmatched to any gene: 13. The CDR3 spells CASSPETRGRRAFF. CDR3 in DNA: TGTGCCAGCAGCCCAGAGACAAGGGGGCGGCGAGCTTTCTTT.